This record concerns one TCR beta chain sequence. The antigen is not known. This CDR3 has 13 amino acids. Per germline, CDR1 SEHNR and CDR2 FQNEAQ (reference sequence). The ends were cut back, 1 base at V and 7 bases at J, with 10 bases in the middle. This sample stems from a study of cytomegalovirus exposure and HLA in healthy donors. Study-wide results and caveats: A prior analysis recorded that most TCR beta V segments were productive about 87% or about 30% of the time. One variant, a missense change in DCLRE1C, was linked in a later analysis to TCR beta V- and J-gene trimming. Several V segments, TRBV6-2 and TRBV6-3 among them, could not be told apart and were dropped.

The PCR was carried out with 60 Vbeta primers and 13 Jbeta primers. In the authors' methods: In a later analysis, of around 80 million unique beta chains, 9 million to 11 million appeared in at least two donors. The assay was immunoSEQ multiplex PCR, and TCRdb's table has in-frame clones only and misses some. V and J calls and clone size are given by that table; D and trimming were obtained from the DNA. Of just over 150,000 clones listed, around 84% are singletons. The sequencing sample was made of PBMCs. The chain employs TRBV7-9 and TRBJ1-1; possible D gene TRBD1, 6 bases. The source is a man between 18 and 35 years old in good health and CMV-seropositive. DNA for the CDR3: TGTGCCAGCAGCTTAGTGGGGGCGGATGAAGCTTTCTTT. Its translation is CASSLVGADEAFF.